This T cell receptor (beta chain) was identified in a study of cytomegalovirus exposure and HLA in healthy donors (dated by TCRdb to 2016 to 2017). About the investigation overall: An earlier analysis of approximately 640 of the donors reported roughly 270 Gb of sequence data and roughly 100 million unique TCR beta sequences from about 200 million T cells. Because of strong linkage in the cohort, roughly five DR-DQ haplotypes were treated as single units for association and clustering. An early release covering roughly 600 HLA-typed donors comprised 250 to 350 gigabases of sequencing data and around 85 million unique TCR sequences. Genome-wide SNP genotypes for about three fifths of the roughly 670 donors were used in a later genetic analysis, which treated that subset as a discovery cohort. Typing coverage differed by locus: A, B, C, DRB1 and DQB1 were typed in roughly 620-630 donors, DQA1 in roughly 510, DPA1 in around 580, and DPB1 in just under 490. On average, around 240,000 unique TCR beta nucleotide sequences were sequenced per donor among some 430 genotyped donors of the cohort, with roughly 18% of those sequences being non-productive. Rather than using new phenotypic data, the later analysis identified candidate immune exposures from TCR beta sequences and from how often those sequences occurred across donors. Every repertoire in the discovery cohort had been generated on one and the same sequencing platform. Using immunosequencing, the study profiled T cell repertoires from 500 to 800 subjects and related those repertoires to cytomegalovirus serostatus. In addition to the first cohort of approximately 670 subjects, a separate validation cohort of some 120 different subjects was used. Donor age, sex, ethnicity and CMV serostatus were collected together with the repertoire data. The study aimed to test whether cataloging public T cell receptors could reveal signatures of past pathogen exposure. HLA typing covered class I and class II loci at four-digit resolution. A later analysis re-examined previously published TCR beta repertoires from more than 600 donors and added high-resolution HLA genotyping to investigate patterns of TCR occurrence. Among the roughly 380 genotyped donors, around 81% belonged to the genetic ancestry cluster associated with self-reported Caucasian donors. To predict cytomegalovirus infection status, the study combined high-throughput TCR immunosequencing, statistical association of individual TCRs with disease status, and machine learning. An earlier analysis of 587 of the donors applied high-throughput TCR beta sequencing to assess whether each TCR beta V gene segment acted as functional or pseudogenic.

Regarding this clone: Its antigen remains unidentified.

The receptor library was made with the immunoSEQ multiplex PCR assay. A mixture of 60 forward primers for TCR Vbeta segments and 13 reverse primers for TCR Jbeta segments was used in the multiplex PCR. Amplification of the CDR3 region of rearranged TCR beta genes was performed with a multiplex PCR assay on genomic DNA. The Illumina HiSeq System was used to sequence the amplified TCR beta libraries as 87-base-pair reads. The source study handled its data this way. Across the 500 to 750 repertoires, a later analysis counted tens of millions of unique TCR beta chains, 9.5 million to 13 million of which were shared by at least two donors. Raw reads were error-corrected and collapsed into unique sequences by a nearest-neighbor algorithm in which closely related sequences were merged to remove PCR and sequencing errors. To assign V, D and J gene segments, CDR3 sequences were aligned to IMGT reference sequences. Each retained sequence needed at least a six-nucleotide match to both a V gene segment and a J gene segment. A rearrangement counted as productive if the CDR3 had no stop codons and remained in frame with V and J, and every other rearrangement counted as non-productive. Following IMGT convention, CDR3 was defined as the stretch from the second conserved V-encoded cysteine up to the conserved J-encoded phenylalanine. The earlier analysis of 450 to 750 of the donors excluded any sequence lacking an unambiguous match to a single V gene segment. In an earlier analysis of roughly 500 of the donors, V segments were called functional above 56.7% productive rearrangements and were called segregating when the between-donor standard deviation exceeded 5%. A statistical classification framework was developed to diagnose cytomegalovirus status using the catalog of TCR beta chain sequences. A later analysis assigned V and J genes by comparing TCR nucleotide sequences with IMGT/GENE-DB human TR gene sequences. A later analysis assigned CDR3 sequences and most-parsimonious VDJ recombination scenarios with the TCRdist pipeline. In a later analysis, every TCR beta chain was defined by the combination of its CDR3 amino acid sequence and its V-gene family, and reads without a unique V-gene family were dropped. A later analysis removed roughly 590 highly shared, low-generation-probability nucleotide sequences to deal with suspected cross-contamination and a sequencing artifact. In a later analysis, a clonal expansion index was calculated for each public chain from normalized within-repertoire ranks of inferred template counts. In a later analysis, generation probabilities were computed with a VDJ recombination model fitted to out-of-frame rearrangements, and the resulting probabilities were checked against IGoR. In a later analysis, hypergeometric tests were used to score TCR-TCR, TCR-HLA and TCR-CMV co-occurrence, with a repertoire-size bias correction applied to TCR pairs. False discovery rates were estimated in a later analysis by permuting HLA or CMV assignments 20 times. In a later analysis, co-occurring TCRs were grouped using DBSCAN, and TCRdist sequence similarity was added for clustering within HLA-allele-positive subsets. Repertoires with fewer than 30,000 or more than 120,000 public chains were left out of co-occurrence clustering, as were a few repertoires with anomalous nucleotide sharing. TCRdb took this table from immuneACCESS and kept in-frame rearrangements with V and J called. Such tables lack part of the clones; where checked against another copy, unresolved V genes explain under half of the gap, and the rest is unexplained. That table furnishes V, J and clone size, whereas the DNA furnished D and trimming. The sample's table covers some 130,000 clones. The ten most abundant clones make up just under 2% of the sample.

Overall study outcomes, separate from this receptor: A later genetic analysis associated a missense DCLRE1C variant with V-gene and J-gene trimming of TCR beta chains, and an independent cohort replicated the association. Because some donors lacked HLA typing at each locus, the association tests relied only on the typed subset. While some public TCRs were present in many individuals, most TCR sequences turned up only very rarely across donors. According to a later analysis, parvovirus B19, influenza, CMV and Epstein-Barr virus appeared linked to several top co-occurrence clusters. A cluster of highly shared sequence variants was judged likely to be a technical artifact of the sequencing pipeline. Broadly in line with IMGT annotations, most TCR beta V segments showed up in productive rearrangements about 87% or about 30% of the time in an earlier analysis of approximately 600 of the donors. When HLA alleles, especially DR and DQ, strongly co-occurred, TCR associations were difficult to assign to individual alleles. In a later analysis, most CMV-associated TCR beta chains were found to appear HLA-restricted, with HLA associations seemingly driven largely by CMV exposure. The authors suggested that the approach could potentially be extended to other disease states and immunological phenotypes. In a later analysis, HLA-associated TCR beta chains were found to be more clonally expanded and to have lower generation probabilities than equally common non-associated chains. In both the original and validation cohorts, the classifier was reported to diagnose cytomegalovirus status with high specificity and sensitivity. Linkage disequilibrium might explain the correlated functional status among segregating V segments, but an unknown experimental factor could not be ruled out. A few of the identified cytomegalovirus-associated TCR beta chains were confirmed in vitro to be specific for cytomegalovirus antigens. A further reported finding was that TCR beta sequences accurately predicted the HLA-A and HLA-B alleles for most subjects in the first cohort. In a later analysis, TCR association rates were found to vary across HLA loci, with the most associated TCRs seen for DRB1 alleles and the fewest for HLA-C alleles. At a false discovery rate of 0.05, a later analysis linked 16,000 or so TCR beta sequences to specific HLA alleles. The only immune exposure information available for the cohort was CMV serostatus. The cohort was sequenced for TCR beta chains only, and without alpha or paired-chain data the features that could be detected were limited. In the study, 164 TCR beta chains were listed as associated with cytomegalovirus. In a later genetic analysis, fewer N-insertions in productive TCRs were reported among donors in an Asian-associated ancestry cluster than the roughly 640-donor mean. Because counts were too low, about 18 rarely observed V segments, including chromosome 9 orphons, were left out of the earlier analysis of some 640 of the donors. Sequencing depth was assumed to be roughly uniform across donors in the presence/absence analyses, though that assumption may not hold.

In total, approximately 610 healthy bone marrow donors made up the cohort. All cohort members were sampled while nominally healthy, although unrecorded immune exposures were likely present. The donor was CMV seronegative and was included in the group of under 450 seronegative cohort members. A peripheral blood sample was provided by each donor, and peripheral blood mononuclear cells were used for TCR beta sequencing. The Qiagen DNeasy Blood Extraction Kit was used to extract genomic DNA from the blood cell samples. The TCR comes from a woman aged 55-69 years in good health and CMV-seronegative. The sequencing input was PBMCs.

The DNA is TGTGCCAGCAGCTTATTGGCACAGTCGCATAGCAATCAGCCCCAGCATTTT. Its amino acids are CASSLLAQSHSNQPQHF. Recombination linked TRBV7-2 to TRBJ1-5, with the D segment identity uncertain. As encoded in the germline V gene, CDR1 is SGHTA while CDR2 is FQGNSA. Measured from the cysteine to the phenylalanine, the CDR3 is 17 residues long. Of the read, only the CDR3 DNA is kept; its 51 bases are in frame from base 1. The V end loses 2 bases and the J end loses 0 bases, and a stretch of 14 bases separates them.